Below are 23 T cell receptor beta chains sequenced from a single sample in a study of CXCR3-negative and CXCR3-positive naive CD8 T cells. Researchers prepared the TRB cDNA libraries using 5' RACE with UMI labels. TCRdb re-called the 5' RACE reads and gives one entry per CDR3 protein, without DNA. This table lists approximately 100,000 distinct CDR3 sequences. Study outcomes and limitations: A higher hydrophobicity marked the TRB CDR3s of CXCR3-positive naive cells versus CXCR3-negative naive cells.

Their antigen targets remain unknown. Sequencing was performed on naive CXCR3+ CD8+ T cells from blood. Subset in this sample: CD45RO-CCR7+CD27+CD95- naive CD8+ T cells expressing CXCR3 (TNR3+). All receptors derive from a human donor in good health. Some clones in this sample may be carry-over from other donors' samples.

The J gene is TRBJ1-2, the V gene TRBV20-1; the TCRdb call, TRBD1, lacks DNA for checking. CDR3 size: 15 residues. Germline-derived CDR1 and CDR2 are DFQATT and SNEGSKA (reference sequence). CDR3 loop: CSARDPTGGAGGYTF.

V and J are TRBV12-5 and TRBJ2-3; TCRdb returns TRBD1, unconfirmable since there is no DNA. CDR1 is LGHNT and CDR2 is FRNRAP in the germline V gene. This CDR3 comprises 15 residues. CDR3 loop: CASGLAWGSTDTQYF.

The CDR3 protein is CASSQDHGGGTEAFF. This chain joins TRBV4-3 and TRBJ1-1; there is no DNA to check the TCRdb D call of TRBD1. Germline V lookup: CDR1 LGHNA, CDR2 YSLEER. This CDR3 contains 15 residues.

This chain links TRBV23-1 with TRBJ2-3; no DNA is available, so the TRBD1 call from TCRdb remains unchecked. TRBV23-1 is annotated as an ORF whose role is uncertain. CDR3 length: 17 residues. Here the CDR3 reads CASSHTPKDQLFDTQYF.

The gene calls are TRBV4-3 and TRBJ2-7; checking the TCRdb D call of TRBD2 is not possible without DNA. The CDR3 length is 15 residues. CDR1 is LGHNA and CDR2 is YSLEER in the germline V gene. The CDR3 is CASSRAAGGLYEQYF.

This chain links TRBV6-2 or TRBV6-3 with TRBJ2-1; the TRBD2 assignment by TCRdb is unverifiable without DNA. CDR1 and CDR2 (germline): MNHEY, SVGEGT. The CDR3 covers 15 residues. This CDR3 is CASNYGESSYNEQFF.

V gene TRBV2 combines with J gene TRBJ2-5; TCRdb designates TRBD1, a call that cannot be tested without DNA. Per germline, CDR1 SNHLY and CDR2 FYNNEI. The CDR3 runs 15 residues. The CDR3 region is CASSEPWQGVETQYF.

This chain connects TRBV7-6 to TRBJ2-3. Looked up from germline, CDR1 is SGHVS and CDR2 is FNYEAQ. The CDR3 totals 13 residues. CDR3 region: CASSLKVWDTQYF. Full variable domain (remainder filled in from reference TRBV7-6 and TRBJ2-3): GAGVSQSPRYKVTKRGQDVALRCDPISGHVSLYWYRQALGQGPEFLTYFNYEAQQDKSGLPNDRFSAERPEGSISTLTIQRTEQRDSAMYRCASSLKVWDTQYFGPGTRLTVL.

The chain carries TRBV6-5 and TRBJ2-7; TCRdb reports TRBD1, a call that lacks DNA to check it against. The length of the CDR3 is 16 residues. Germline CDR1 MNHEY, CDR2 SVGAGI. This CDR3 is CASSYSTGDEGDEQYF.

The chain carries TRBV12-3 or TRBV12-4 and TRBJ2-5; with no DNA, the TCRdb D assignment of TRBD2 cannot be verified. CDR3 length: 12 residues. The CDR3: CASNSGGETQYF.

The rearrangement links TRBV29-1 to TRBJ2-7. Germline V gene lookup returns CDR1 SQVTM and CDR2 ANQGSEA. This CDR3 is built from 11 residues. CDR3: CSVEERYEQYF.

V usage is TRBV5-4 and J usage is TRBJ2-2. In germline, CDR1 is SGHNT, CDR2 YYREEE (reference sequence). The CDR3 loop spans 13 amino acids. CDR3 in amino acids: CASSADSTGELFF.

The J gene is TRBJ1-5, the V gene TRBV27. Germline CDR1 MNHEY, CDR2 SMNVEV (reference sequence). This CDR3 contains 13 residues. Here the CDR3 reads CASSLGPHQPQHF.

V is TRBV19 and J is TRBJ2-2; the TCRdb D gene call, TRBD2, has no DNA to confirm it. The CDR3 spans 14 residues. CDR1 is LNHDA, CDR2 SQIVND, per germline (reference sequence). Here the CDR3 reads CASIPGPSTGELFF.

This chain uses TRBV7-7 with TRBJ2-1; TCRdb's D gene call, TRBD1, goes unchecked for lack of DNA. There are 13 residues in the CDR3. CDR1 SSHAT and CDR2 FNYEAQ come from the germline V gene (reference sequence). The CDR3 reads CASSSGTPGEQFF.

The CDR3 sequence is CASSFGLNTEAFF. The chain uses TRBV28 and TRBJ1-1. Germline V lookup: CDR1 MDHEN, CDR2 SYDVKM. The CDR3 is made up of 13 amino acids.

The CDR3 reads CSVGTARGNQPQHF. The gene calls are TRBV29-1 and TRBJ1-5. CDR1 and CDR2 (germline): SQVTM, ANQGSEA. The CDR3 covers 14 residues.

The CDR3 protein is CASSGGLAGSSYEQYF. The chain is built from TRBV11-3 and TRBJ2-7; no DNA is available, so the TRBD2 call from TCRdb remains unchecked. The CDR3 extends over 16 amino acids. Germline assignment: CDR1 SGHNT and CDR2 YENEEA.

V gene TRBV7-6 combines with J gene TRBJ2-7; the TRBD1 assignment by TCRdb is unverifiable without DNA. The CDR3 runs 13 residues. The germline V gene has CDR1 SGHVS and CDR2 FNYEAQ. CDR3 sequence reads: CASTLGGTGEQYF.

V gene TRBV29-1 combines with J gene TRBJ2-7. The CDR3 contains 12 residues. Germline V gives CDR1 SQVTM, CDR2 ANQGSEA. This CDR3 reads CSVPTGLHEQYF.

The gene calls are TRBV29-1 and TRBJ1-3. CDR3 length equals 13 residues. Germline V lookup: CDR1 SQVTM, CDR2 ANQGSEA. This chain's CDR3 is CSVEGGSGNTIYF. Combining the CDR3 with reference TRBV29-1 and TRBJ1-3 gives the whole variable domain SAVISQKPSRDICQRGTSLTIQCQVDSQVTMMFWYRQQPGQSLTLIATANQGSEATYESGFVIDKFPISRPNLTFSTLTVSNMSPEDSSIYLCSVEGGSGNTIYFGEGSWLTVV.

This chain connects TRBV4-3 to TRBJ2-7; as DNA is missing, the TRBD1 call by TCRdb cannot be tested. This CDR3 region has 16 residues. Germline V gene data show CDR1 as LGHNA and CDR2 as YSLEER. CDR3 region: CASSQDPRDREDEQYF.

V is TRBV6-2 or TRBV6-3 and J is TRBJ2-7; TCRdb names TRBD2, which stays unverified in the absence of DNA. Germline loops: CDR1 MNHEY, CDR2 SVGEGT. There are 14 residues in the CDR3. CDR3: CASTPGTRSHEQYF.